The 9 T cell receptor beta chains reported below all come from one sample, sequenced in a study of blood T cell repertoires in COVID-19. Produced via immunoSEQ multiplex PCR; TCRdb's table is partial and in-frame only. The table includes approximately 45,000 clones, 87% detected once. The sequencing input was peripheral blood. The receptors shown here come from a human donor in a cohort sampled during active COVID-19.

V is TRBV28 and J is TRBJ2-7, with D unresolved. CDR3 length: 14 residues. Germline V gives CDR1 MDHEN, CDR2 SYDVKM. Trimming took off 5 bases at V and 4 bases at J, with 15 bases between the two ends. The DNA of the CDR3 is TGTGCCAGCAGTGAAAGTGGAGAGAGGTACGAGCAGTACTTC. Amino acid sequence: CASSESGERYEQYF.

The chain combines TRBV5-6 with TRBJ2-1; D unclear. This CDR3 comprises 14 residues. Germline values: CDR1 SGHDT, CDR2 YYEEEE. V lost 3 bases to trimming and J lost 4 bases, with 11 bases between them. The CDR3 protein is CASSYNHIYNEQFF. CDR3 sequence (DNA): TGTGCCAGCAGCTACAATCATATTTACAATGAGCAGTTCTTC.

This chain links TRBV14 with TRBJ2-7; no firm D call. Germline CDR1 and CDR2: SGHDN and FVKESK. This CDR3 has 14 residues. The ends were cut back, 1 base at V and 0 bases at J, with 7 bases in the middle. The CDR3 spells CASSQAGLSYEQYF. The CDR3 DNA follows: TGTGCCAGCAGCCAAGCGGGTCTCTCCTACGAGCAGTACTTC.

V gene TRBV29-1 combines with J gene TRBJ2-1, with 12 bases matching TRBD2. The CDR3 runs to 14 residues. Trimming took 7 bases from V and 2 from J; bases not matched to a gene: 3. CDR1 and CDR2 (germline): SQVTM, ANQGSEA. CDR3: CSGLAGGTYNEQFF. As DNA, the CDR3 is TGCAGCGGTCTAGCGGGGGGGACCTACAATGAGCAGTTCTTC.

The rearrangement uses TRBV3-1 (or the pseudogene TRBV3-2) and TRBJ2-1; TRBD1 matches at 10 bases. Germline loops: CDR1 LGHDT, CDR2 YNNKEL (reference sequence). CDR3 size: 14 residues. With 3 bases clipped from V and 6 bases from J, the junction kept 2 bases outside the gene matches. The DNA of the CDR3 is TGTGCCAGCAGCCATAGGGACAGGGGCAATGAGCAGTTCTTC. Protein: CASSHRDRGNEQFF.

The chain has TRBV10-2 and TRBJ1-1; D unclear. This CDR3 comprises 14 residues. Germline CDR1 is WSHSY and CDR2 is SAAADI. V was pared by 5 bases and J by 1 base, with 11 bases between. CDR3 region: CASSSVVPNTEAFF. CDR3 nucleotide sequence: TGCGCCAGCAGTTCGGTGGTCCCGAACACTGAAGCTTTCTTT.

The chain uses TRBV7-9 and TRBJ2-5; no definite D call. V lost 5 bases and J 4 bases, leaving 2 bases between the germline ends. The length of the CDR3 is 10 residues. Germline CDR1 and CDR2: SEHNR and FQNEAQ (reference sequence). The CDR3 loop is CASSLETQYF. As DNA, the CDR3 is TGTGCCAGCAGCCTAGAGACCCAGTACTTC.

This sequence joins TRBV27 and TRBJ2-7; TRBD2 matches at 11 bases. Trimming at V came to 10 bases and at J to 5 bases, leaving 7 bases not matched to a gene. The CDR3 consists of 13 residues. Germline loops: CDR1 MNHEY, CDR2 SMNVEV (reference sequence). The chain's CDR3 is CATTGTSGNEQYF. Here the CDR3 DNA reads TGTGCCACCACCGGGACTAGCGGAAACGAGCAGTACTTC.

The rearrangement uses TRBV7-3 and TRBJ2-7; 10 bases fit TRBD1. Trimming cost V 5 bases and J 1 base; bases outside gene matches: 5. The CDR3 loop spans 15 amino acids. CDR1 and CDR2 from the germline V gene are SGHTA and FQGTGA. The DNA of the CDR3 is TGTGCCAGCAGCACGACAGGGGGCGGGTCCTACGAGCAGTACTTC. Translated: CASSTTGGGSYEQYF.